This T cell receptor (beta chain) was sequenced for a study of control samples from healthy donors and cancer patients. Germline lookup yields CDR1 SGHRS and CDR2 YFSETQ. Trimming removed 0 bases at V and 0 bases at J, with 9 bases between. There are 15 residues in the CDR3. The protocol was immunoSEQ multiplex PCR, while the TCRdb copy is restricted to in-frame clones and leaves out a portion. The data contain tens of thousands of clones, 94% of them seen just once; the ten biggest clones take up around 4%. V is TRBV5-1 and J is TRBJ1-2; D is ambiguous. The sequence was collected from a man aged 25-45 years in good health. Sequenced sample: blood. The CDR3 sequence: CASSLDGKANYGYTF. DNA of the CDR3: TGCGCCAGCAGCTTGGACGGAAAGGCTAACTATGGCTACACCTTC.